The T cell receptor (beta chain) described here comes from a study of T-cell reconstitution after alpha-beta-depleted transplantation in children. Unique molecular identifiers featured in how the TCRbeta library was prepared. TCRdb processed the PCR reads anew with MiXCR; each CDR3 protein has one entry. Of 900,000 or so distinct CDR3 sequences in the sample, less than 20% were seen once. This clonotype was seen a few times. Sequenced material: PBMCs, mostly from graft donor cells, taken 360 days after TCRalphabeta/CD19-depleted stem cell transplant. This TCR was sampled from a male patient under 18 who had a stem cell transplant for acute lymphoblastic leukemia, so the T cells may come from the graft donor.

CDR3 bases: TGTGCCAGCTACAAGCCTGACTCTACTGACGAGCAGTACTTC. This sequence encodes CASYKPDSTDEQYF. This chain joins TRBV2 and TRBJ2-7; D is unclear. CDR3 length: 14 amino acids. Trimming took off 8 bases at V and 5 bases at J, with 19 bases between the two ends. Germline CDR1 SNHLY, CDR2 FYNNEI. The full variable domain, in which reference TRBV2 and TRBJ2-7 provide the parts outside the CDR3, is EPEVTQTPSHQVTQMGQEVILRCVPISNHLYFYWYRQILGQKVEFLVSFYNNEISEKSEIFDDQFSVERPDGSNFTLKIRSTKLEDSAMYFCASYKPDSTDEQYFGPGTRLTVT.